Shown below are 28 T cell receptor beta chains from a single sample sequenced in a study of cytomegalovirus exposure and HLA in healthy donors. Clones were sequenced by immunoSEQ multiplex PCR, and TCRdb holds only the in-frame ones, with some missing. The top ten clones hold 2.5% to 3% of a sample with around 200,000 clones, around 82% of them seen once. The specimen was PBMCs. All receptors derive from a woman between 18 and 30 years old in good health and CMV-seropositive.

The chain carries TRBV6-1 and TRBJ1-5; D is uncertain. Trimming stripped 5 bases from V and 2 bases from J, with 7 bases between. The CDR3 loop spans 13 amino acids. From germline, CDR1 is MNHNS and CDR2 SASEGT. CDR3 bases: TGTGCCAGCAGTTTCCAGGGCAATCAGCCCCAGCATTTT. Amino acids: CASSFQGNQPQHF.

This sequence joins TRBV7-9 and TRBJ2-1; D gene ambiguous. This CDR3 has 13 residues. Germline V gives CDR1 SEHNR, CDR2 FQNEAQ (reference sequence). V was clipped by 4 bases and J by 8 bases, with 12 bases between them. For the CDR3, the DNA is TGTGCCAGCAGCTCGCCCTACCAGGATGAGCAGTTCTTC. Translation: CASSSPYQDEQFF.

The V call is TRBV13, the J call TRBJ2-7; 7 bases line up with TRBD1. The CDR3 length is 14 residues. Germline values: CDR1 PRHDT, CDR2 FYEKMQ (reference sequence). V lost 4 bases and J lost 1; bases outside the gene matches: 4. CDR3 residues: CASSSRDRSYEQYF. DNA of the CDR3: TGTGCCAGCAGCTCCCGGGACAGATCCTACGAGCAGTACTTC.

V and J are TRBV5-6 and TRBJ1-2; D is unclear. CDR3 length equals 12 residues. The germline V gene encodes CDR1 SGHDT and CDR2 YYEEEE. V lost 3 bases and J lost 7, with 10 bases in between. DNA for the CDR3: TGTGCCAGCAGCTCCCCACAGATTGGCTACACCTTC. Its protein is CASSSPQIGYTF.

CDR3 in amino acids: CASSQNRGREVTEAFF. The CDR3 DNA is TGTGCCAGCAGCCAAAACAGGGGGCGCGAGGTAACTGAAGCTTTCTTT. The chain employs TRBV7-2 and TRBJ1-1, with 9 bases fitting TRBD1. Germline CDR1 SGHTA, CDR2 FQGNSA. V was clipped by 5 bases and J by 5 bases; unmatched bases: 12. The CDR3 totals 16 residues.

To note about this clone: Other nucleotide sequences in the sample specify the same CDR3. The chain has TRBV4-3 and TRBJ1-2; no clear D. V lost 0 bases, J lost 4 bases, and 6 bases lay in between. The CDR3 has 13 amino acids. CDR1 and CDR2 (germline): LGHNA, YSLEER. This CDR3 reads CASSQDRSYGYTF. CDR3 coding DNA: TGCGCCAGCAGCCAAGACCGGTCCTATGGCTACACCTTC.

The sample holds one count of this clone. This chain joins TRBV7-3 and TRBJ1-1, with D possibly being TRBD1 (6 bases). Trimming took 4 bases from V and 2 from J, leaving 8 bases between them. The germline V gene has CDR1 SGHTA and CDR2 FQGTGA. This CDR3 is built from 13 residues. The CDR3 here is CASSWTANTEAFF. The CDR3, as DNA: TGTGCCAGCAGCTGGACAGCTAACACTGAAGCTTTCTTT.

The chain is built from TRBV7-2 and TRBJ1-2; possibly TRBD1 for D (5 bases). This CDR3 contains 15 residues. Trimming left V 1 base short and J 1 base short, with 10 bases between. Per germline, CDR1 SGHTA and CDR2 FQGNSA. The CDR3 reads CASSLDVGRNYGYTF. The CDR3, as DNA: TGTGCCAGCAGCTTAGATGTGGGGCGTAACTATGGCTACACCTTC.

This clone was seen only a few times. The CDR3, as DNA: TGTGCCAGCTCACCACAGGGGGCGGGTTACGAGCAGTACTTC. It codes for CASSPQGAGYEQYF. J is TRBJ2-7 and V is TRBV18; 7 bases are a match to TRBD1. Germline values: CDR1 KGHSH, CDR2 LQKENI. V shed 1 base, J shed 4 bases, and the junction held 4 bases outside the gene matches. The CDR3 covers 14 residues.

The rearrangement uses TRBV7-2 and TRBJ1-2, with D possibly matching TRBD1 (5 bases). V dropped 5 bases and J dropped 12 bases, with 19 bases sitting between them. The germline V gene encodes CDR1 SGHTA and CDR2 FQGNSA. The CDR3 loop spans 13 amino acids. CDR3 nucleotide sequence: TGTGCCAGCAGCCCCCGGGGGGTCGTCCACGACACCTTC. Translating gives CASSPRGVVHDTF.

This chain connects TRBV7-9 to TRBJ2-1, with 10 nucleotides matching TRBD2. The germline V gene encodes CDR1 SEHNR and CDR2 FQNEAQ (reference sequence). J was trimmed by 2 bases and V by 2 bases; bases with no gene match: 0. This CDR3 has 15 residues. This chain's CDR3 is CASSLSGGAYNEQFF. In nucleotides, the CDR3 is TGTGCCAGCAGCTTAAGCGGGGGGGCCTACAATGAGCAGTTCTTC.

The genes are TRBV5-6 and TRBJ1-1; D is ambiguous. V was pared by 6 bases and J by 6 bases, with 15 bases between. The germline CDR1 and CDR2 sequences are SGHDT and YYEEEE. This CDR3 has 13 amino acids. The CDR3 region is CASNVVAWPEAFF. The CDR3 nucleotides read TGTGCCAGCAATGTGGTCGCCTGGCCTGAAGCTTTCTTT.

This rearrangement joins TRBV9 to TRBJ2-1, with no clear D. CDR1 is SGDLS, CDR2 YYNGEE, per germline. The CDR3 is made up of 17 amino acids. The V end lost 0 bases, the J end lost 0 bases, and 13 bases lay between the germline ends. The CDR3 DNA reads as TGTGCCAGCAGCGTAGCTCCGGCAGCTAGCTCCTACAATGAGCAGTTCTTC. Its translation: CASSVAPAASSYNEQFF.

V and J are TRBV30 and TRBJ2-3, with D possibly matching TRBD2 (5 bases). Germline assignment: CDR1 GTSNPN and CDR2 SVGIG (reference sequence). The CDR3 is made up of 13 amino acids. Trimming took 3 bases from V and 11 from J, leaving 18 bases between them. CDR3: CAWSGKTSRVQYF. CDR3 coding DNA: TGTGCCTGGAGCGGGAAGACCTCTAGGGTGCAGTATTTT.

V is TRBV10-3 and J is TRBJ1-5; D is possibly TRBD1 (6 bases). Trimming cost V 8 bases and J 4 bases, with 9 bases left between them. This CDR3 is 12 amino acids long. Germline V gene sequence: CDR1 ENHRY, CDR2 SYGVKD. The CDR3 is CAIQGKNQPQHF. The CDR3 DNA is TGTGCCATCCAGGGGAAAAATCAGCCCCAGCATTTT.

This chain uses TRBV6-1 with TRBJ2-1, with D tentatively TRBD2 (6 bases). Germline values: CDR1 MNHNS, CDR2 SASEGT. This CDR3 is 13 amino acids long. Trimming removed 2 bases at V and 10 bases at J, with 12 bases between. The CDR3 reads CASSEIWREEQFF. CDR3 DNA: TGTGCCAGCAGTGAAATTTGGAGGGAAGAGCAGTTCTTC.

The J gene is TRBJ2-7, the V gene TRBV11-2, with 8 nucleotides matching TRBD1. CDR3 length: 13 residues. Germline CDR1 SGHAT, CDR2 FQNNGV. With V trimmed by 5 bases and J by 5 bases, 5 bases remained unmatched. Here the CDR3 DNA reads TGTGCCAGCAGCAAGACAGGGGAGCACGAGCAGTACTTC. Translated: CASSKTGEHEQYF.

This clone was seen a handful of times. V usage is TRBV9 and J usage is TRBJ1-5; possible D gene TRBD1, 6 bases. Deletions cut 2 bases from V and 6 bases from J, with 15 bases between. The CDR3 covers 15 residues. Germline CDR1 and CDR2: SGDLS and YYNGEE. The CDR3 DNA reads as TGTGCCAGCAGCGTCGGGGGGGCTTTTACTCAGCCCCAGCATTTT. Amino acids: CASSVGGAFTQPQHF.

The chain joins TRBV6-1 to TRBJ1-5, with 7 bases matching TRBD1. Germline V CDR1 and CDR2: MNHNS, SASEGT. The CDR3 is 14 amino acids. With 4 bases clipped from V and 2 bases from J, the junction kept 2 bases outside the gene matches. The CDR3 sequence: CASSGQGGNQPQHF. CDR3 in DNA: TGTGCCAGCAGTGGACAGGGTGGCAATCAGCCCCAGCATTTT.

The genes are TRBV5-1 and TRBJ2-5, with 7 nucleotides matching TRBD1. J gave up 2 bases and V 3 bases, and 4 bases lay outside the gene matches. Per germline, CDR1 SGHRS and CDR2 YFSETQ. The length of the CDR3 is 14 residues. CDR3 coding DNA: TGCGCCAGCAGCTCCGGGACAGTTCAAGAGACCCAGTACTTC. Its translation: CASSSGTVQETQYF.

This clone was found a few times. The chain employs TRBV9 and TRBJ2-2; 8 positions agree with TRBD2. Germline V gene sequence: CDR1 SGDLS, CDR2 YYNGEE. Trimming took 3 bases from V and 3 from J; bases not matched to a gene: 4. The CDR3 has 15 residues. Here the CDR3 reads CASSEVAGYTGELFF. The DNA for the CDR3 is TGTGCCAGCAGCGAGGTAGCGGGGTACACCGGGGAGCTGTTTTTT.

The CDR3 loop reads CASSVGGGDVSEQYF. The CDR3, as DNA: TGTGCCAGCAGCGTGGGGGGTGGGGACGTCTCCGAGCAGTACTTC. The chain uses TRBV9 and TRBJ2-7, with a possible D match to TRBD2 (6 bases). Trimming removed 2 bases at V and 6 bases at J, with 18 bases between. The CDR3 sequence is 15 residues long. Germline V gives CDR1 SGDLS, CDR2 YYNGEE.

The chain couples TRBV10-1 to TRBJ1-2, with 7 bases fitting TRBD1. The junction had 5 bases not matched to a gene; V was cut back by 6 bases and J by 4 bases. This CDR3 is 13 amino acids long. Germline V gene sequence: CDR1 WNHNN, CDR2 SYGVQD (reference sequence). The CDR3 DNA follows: TGCGCCAGCAGCGGACAGGAAGGCTATGGCTACACCTTC. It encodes CASSGQEGYGYTF.

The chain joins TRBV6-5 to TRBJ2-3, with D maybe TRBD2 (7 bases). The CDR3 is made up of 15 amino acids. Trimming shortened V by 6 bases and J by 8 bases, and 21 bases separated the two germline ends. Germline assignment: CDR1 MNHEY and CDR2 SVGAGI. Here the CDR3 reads CASRDWGGALGTQYF. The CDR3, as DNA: TGTGCCAGCAGAGACTGGGGGGGGGCTCTTGGTACGCAGTATTTT.

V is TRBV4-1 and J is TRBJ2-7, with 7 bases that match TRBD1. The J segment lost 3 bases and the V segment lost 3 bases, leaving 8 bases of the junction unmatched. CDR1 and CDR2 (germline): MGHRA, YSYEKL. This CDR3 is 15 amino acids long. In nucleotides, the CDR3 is TGCGCCAGCAGCCATCGACAGGGTTACAACTACGAGCAGTACTTC. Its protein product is CASSHRQGYNYEQYF.

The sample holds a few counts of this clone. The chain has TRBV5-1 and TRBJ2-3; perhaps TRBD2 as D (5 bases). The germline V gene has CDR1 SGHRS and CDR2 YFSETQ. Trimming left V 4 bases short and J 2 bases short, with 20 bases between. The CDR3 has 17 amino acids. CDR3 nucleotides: TGCGCCAGCAGCGGCGGGTGGGAGTTTACCTCCACAGATACGCAGTATTTT. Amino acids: CASSGGWEFTSTDTQYF.

Here the CDR3 DNA reads TGCGCCAGCAGCCAAGATTTCGTACAGCGGGGGGGCTCCGGGGAGCTGTTTTTT. As protein: CASSQDFVQRGGSGELFF. The chain links TRBV4-3 to TRBJ2-2; TRBD2 aligns across 10 bases. Unmatched junction bases numbered 10, after V lost 0 bases and J lost 6 bases. Germline V gene data show CDR1 as LGHNA and CDR2 as YSLEER. The CDR3 loop spans 18 amino acids.

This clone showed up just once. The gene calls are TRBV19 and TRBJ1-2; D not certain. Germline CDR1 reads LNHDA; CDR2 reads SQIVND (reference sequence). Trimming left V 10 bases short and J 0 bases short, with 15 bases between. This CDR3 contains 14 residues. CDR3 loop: CATLDLSPNYGYTF. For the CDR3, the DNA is TGTGCCACCTTGGACTTATCGCCTAACTATGGCTACACCTTC.